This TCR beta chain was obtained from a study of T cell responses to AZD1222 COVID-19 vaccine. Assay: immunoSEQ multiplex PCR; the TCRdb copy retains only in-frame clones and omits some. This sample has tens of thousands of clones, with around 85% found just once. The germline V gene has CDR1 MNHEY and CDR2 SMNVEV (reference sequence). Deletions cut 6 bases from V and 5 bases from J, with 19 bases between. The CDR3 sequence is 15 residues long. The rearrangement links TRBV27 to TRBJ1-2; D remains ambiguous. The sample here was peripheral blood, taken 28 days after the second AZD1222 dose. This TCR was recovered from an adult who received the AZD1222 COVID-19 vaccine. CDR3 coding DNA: TGTGCCAGCAGATCTTTCGGGGATTTTAATTATGGCTACACCTTC. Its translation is CASRSFGDFNYGYTF.